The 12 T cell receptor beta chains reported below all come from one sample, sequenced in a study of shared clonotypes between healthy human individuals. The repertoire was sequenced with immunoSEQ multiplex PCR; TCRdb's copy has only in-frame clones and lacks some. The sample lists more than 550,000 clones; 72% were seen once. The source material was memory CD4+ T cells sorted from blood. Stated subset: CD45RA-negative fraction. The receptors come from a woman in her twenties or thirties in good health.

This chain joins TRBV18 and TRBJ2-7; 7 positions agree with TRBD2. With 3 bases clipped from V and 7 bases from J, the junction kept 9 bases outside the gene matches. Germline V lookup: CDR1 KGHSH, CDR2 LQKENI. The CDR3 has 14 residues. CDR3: CASSPGRGAWEQYF. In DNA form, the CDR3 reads TGTGCCAGCTCACCGGGGAGGGGAGCGTGGGAGCAGTACTTC.

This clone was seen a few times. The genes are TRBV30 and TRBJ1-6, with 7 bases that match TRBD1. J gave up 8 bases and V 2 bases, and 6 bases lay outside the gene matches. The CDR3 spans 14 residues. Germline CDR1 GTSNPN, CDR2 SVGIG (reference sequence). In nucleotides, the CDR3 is TGTGCCTGGAGTATCCTCGACAGGGATTCACCCCTCCACTTT. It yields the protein CAWSILDRDSPLHF.

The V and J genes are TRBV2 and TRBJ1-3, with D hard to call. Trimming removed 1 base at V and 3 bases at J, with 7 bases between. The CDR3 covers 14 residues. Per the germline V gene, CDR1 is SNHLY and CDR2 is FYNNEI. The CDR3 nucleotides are TGTGCCAGCAGTGAAGGGAGGGATGGAAACACCATATATTTT. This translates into CASSEGRDGNTIYF.

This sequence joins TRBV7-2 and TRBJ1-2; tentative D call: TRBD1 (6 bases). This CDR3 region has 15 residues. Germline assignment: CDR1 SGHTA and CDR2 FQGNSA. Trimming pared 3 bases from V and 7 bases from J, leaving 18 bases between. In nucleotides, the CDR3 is TGTGCCAGCAGCTTGGGGGGGACACAAGGACTTGGCTACACCTTC. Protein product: CASSLGGTQGLGYTF.

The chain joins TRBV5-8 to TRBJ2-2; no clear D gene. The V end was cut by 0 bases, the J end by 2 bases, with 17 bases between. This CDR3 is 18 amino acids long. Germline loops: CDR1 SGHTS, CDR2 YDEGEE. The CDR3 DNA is TGTGCCAGCAGCTTGGCGTTTGGAACTGGGAAAAACACCGGGGAGCTGTTTTTT. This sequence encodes CASSLAFGTGKNTGELFF.

CDR3 amino acids: CASSQDSETQYF. The CDR3 DNA reads TGCGCCAGCAGCCAAGATTCGGAGACCCAGTACTTC. The rearrangement links TRBV4-1 to TRBJ2-5; the D is unclear. The CDR3 extends over 12 amino acids. V shed 0 bases and J shed 5 bases, with 4 bases lying between them. Germline CDR1 is MGHRA and CDR2 is YSYEKL.

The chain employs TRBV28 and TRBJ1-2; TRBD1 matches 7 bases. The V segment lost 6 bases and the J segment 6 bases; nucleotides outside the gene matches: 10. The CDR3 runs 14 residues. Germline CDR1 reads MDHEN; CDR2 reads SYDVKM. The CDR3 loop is CASSGYRGVHGYTF. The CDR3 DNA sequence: TGTGCCAGCAGCGGATACAGGGGCGTACATGGCTACACCTTC.

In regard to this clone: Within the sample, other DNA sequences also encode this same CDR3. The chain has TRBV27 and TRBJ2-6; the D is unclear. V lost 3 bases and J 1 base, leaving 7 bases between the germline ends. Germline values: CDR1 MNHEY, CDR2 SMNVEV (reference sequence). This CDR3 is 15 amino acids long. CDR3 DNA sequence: TGTGCCAGCAGTTTTCACGGGTCTGGGGCCAACGTCCTGACTTTC. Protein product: CASSFHGSGANVLTF.

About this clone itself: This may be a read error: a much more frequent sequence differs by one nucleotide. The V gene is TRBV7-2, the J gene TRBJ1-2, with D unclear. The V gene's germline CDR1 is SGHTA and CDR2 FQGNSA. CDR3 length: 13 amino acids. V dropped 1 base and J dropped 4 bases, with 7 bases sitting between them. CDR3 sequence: CASSLGVSYGYTF. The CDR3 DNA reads TGTGCCAGCAGCTTAGGGGTATCCTATGGCTACACCTTC.

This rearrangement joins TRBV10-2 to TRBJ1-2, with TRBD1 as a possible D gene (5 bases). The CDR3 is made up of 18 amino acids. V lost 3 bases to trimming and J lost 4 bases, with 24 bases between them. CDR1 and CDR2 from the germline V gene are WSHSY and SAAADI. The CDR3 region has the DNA TGCGCCAGCAGTGACGGGGGGAATTCCCCTGGCTTTGGCTATGGCTACACCTTC. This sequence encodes CASSDGGNSPGFGYGYTF.

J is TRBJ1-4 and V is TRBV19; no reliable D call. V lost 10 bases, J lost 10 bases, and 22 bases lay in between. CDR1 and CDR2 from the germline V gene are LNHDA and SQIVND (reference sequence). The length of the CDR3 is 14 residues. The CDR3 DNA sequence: TGTGCCACCCAGACGGACCCAATGAAGGGAAAACTGTTTTTT. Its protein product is CATQTDPMKGKLFF.

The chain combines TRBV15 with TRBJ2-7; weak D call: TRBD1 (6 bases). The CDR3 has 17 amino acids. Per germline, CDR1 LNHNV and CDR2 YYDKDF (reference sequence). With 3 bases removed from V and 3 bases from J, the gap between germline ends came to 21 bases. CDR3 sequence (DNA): TGTGCCACCAGCAGCAGAAGGACAGACAGGTGGAGCTACGAGCAGTACTTC. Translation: CATSSRRTDRWSYEQYF.